The entry below gives a single TCR beta chain sequence along with its context. Its matching antigen is unknown. Clones were sequenced by immunoSEQ multiplex PCR, and TCRdb holds only the in-frame ones, with some missing. The sample includes roughly 18,000 clones, roughly nine tenths seen only once; the top ten take 9% to 10%. V lost 0 bases and J lost 9, with 12 bases in between. There are 14 residues in the CDR3. In germline, CDR1 is LNHNV, CDR2 YYDKDF (reference sequence). This entry belongs to a study of lymphopenia after photon versus proton radiotherapy. Study results and caveats: Survival link was tested only in deceased patients; proton benefit remains a possibility. After the lymphocyte nadir, photon-treated repertoires showed oligoclonal expansion, especially of CD8+ Temra cells. Photon-treated patients lost naive T cells and TCR diversity; proton-treated stayed stable. Larger post-nadir TCR diversity loss correlated inversely with survival in deceased patients.

The receptor's source is a man aged 70 or older with pancreatic cancer. The gene calls are TRBV15 and TRBJ1-5; D is undetermined. This material consisted of peripheral blood, taken from a patient treated with proton-based radiotherapy. CDR3 bases: TGTGCCACCAGCAGAGAGGGCCGGGTGGGGCCCCAGCATTTT. It translates to CATSREGRVGPQHF.